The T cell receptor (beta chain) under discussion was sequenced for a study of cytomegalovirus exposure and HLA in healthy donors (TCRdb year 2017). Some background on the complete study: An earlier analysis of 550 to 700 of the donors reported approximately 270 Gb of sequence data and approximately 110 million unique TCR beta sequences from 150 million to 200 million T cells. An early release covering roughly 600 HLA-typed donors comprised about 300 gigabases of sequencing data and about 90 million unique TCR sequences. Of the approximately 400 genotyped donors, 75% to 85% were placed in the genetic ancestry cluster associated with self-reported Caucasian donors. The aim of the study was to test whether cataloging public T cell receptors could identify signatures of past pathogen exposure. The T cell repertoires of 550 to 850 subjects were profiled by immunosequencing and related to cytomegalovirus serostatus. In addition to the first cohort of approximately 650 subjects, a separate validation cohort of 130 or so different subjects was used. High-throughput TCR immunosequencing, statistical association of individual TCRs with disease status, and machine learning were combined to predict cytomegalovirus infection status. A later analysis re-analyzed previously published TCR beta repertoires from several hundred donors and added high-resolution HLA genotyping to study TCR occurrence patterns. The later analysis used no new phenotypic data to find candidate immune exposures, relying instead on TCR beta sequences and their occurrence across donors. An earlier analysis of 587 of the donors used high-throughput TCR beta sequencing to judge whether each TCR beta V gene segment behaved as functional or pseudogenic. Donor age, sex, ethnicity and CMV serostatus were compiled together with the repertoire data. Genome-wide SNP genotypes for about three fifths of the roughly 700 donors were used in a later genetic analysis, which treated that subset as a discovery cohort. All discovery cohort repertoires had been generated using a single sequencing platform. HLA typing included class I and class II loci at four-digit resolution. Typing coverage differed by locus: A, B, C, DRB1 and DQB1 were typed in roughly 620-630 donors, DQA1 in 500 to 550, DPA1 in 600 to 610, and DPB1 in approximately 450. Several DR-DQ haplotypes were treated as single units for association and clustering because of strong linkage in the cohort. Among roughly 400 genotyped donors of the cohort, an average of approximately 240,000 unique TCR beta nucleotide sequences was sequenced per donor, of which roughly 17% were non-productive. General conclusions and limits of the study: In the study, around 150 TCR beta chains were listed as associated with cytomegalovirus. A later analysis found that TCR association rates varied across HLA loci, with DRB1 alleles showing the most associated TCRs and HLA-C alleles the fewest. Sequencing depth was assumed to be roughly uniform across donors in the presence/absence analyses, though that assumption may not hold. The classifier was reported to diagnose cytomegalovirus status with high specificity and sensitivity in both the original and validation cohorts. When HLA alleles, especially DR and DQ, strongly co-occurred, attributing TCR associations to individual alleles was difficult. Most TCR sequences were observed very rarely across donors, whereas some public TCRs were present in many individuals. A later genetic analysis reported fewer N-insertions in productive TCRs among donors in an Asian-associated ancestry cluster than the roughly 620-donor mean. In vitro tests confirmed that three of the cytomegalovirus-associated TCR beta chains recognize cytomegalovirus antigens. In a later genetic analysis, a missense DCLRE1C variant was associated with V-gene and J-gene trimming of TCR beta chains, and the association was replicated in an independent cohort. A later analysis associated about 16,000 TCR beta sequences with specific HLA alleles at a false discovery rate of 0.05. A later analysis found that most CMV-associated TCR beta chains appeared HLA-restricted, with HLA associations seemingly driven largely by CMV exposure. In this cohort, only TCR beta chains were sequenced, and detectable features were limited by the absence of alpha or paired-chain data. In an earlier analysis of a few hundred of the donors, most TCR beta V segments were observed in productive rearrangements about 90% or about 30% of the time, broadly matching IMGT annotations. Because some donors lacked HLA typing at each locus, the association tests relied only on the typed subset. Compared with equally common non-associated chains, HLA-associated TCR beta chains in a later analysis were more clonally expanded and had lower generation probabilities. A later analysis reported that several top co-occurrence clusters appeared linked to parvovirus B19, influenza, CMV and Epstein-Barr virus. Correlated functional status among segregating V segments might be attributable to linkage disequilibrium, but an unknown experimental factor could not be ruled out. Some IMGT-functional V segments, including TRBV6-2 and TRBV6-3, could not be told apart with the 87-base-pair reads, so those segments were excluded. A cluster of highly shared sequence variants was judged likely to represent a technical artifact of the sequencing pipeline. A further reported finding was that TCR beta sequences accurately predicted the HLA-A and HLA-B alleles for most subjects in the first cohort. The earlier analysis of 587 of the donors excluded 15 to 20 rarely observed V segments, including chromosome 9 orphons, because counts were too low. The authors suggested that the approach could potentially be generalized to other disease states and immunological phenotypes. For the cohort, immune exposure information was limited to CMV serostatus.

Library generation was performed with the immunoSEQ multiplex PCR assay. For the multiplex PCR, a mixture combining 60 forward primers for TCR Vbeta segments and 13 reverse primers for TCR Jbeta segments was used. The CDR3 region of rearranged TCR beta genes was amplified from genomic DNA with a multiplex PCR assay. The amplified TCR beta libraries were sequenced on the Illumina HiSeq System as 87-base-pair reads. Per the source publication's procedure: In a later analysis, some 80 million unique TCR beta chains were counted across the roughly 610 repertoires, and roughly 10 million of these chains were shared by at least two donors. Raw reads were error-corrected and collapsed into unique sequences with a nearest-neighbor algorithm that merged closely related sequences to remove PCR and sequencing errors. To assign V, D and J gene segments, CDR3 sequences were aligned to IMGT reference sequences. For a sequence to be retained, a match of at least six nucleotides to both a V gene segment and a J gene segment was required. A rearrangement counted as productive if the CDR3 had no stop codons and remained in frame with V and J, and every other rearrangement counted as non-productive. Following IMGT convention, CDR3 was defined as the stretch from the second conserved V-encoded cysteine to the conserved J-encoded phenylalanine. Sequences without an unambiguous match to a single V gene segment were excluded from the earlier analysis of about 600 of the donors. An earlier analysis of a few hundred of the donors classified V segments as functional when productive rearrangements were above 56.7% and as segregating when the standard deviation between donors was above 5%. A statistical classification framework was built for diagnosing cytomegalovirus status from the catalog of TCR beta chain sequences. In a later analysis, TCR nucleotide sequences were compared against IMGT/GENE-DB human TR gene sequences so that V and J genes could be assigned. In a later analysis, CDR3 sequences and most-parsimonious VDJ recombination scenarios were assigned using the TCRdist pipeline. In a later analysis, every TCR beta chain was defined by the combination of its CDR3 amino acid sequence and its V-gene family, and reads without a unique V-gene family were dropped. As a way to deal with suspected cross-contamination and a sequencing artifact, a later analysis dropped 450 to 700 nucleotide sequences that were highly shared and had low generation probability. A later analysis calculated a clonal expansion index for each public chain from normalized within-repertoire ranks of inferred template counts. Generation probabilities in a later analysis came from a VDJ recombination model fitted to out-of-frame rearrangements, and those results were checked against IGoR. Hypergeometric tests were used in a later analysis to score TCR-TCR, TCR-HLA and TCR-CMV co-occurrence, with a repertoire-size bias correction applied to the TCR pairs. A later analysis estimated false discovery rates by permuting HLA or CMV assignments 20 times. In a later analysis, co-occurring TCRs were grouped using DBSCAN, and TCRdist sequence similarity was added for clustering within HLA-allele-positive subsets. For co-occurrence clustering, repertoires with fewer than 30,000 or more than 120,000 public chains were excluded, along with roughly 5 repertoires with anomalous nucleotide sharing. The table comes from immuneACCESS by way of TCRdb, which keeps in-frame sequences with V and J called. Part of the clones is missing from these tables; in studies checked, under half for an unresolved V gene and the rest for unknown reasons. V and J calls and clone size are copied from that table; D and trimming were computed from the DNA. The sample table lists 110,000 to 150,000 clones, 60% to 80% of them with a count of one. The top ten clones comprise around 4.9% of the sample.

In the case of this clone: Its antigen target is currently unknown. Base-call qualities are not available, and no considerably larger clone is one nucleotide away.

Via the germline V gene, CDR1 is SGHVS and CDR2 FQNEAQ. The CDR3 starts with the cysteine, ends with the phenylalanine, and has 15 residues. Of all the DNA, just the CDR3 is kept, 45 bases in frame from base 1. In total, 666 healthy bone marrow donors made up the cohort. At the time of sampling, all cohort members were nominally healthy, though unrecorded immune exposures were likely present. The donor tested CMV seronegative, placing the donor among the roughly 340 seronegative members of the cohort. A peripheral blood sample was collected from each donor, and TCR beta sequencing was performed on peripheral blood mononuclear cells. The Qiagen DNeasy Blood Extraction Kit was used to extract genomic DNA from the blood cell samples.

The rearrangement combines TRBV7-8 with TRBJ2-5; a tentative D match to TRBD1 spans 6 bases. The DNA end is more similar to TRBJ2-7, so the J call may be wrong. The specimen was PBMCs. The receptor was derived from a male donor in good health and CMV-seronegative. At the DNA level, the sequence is TGTGCCAGCAGCACTTCCGGGACAACTCTCTACGAGCAGTACTTC. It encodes CASSTSGTTLYEQYF.